The 13 T cell receptor beta chains given below trace back to one sample, sequenced in a study of graft-versus-host responses after intestinal transplantation. These receptors are not linked to any known antigen. TCRdb's table, derived via immunoSEQ multiplex PCR, lists solely in-frame clones and lacks some. The sample consists of over 100,000 clones, around 90% of them appearing once. Specimen: unstimulated CD4+ T cells sorted from spleen or lymph node cells, collected before transplant. The receptors shown here come from a human donor who was the organ donor for an intestinal transplant.

The V call is TRBV6-5, the J call TRBJ1-4; maybe TRBD1 (5 bases). Germline V gene data show CDR1 as MNHEY and CDR2 as SVGAGI. The CDR3 covers 15 residues. Trimming left V 5 bases short and J 3 bases short, with 13 bases between. The CDR3 DNA follows: TGTGCCAGCAGTACCACCCAGGGCTCTAATGAAAAACTGTTTTTT. Translating it yields CASSTTQGSNEKLFF.

The chain is built from TRBV7-9 and TRBJ1-2; D gene uncertain. The V and J ends lost 5 bases and 8 bases respectively, with 12 bases between them. The CDR3 sequence is 12 residues long. In germline, CDR1 is SEHNR, CDR2 FQNEAQ (reference sequence). CDR3 in amino acids: CASSLPGYGYTF. CDR3 DNA: TGTGCCAGCAGCCTCCCCGGGTACGGCTACACCTTC.

V is TRBV21-1 and J is TRBJ2-3; whether TRBD2, the table's D call, matches the DNA was not checked. TRBV21-1 is described as a pseudogene. The CDR3 has 14 amino acids. The CDR3 spells CASSKASHTDTQYF. For the CDR3, the DNA is TGTGCCAGCAGCAAAGCGAGCCACACAGATACGCAGTATTTT.

This chain uses TRBV7-8 with TRBJ2-2, with 7 bases lining up with TRBD2. The CDR3 contains 15 residues. Germline V CDR1 and CDR2: SGHVS, FQNEAQ. Trimming removed 5 bases from V and 4 bases from J; junction bases left unmatched: 7. The CDR3 sequence is CASSPLRTSTGELFF. CDR3 nucleotide sequence: TGTGCCAGCAGCCCTCTCCGGACTAGCACCGGGGAGCTGTTTTTT.

The chain combines TRBV5-5 with TRBJ2-3; 12 bases match TRBD1. CDR3 size: 14 residues. Trimming at V came to 4 bases and at J to 5 bases, leaving 2 bases not matched to a gene. Germline V gene sequence: CDR1 SGHKS, CDR2 YYEKEE (reference sequence). CDR3 DNA: TGTGCCAGCAGCCGGGACAGGGGGCAAGATACGCAGTATTTT. Its translation is CASSRDRGQDTQYF.

The chain carries TRBV2 and TRBJ2-5; tentatively, D is TRBD1 (5 bases). V was shortened by 5 bases and J by 1 base, with 11 bases between the two germline ends. CDR3 length equals 14 residues. Germline V gene lookup returns CDR1 SNHLY and CDR2 FYNNEI. The CDR3 region has the DNA TGTGCCAGCAGTATCCGGACATCCCAAGAGACCCAGTACTTC. Encoded protein: CASSIRTSQETQYF.

The chain uses TRBV5-6 and TRBJ1-5; weak D call: TRBD1 (5 bases). This CDR3 region has 15 residues. In germline, CDR1 is SGHDT, CDR2 YYEEEE. V lost 4 bases to trimming and J lost 4 bases, with 15 bases between them. The CDR3 is CASSAWGRGNQPQHF. CDR3 nucleotide sequence: TGTGCCAGCAGCGCTTGGGGCCGGGGGAATCAGCCCCAGCATTTT. The full variable domain, in which reference TRBV5-6 and TRBJ1-5 provide the parts outside the CDR3, is DAGVTQSPTHLIKTRGQQVTLRCSPKSGHDTVSWYQQALGQGPQFIFQYYEEEERQRGNFPDRFSGHQFPNYSSELNVNALLLGDSALYLCASSAWGRGNQPQHFGDGTRLSIL.

This chain uses TRBV11-2 with TRBJ1-4; weak D call: TRBD1 (5 bases). The CDR3 loop spans 16 amino acids. Trimming took off 1 base at V and 3 bases at J, with 12 bases between the two ends. Germline values: CDR1 SGHAT, CDR2 FQNNGV. In nucleotides, the CDR3 is TGTGCCAGCAGCTTAGTCGCAGGGCAGTCTAATGAAAAACTGTTTTTT. Translating it yields CASSLVAGQSNEKLFF.

This sequence joins TRBV7-9 and TRBJ2-1; no firm D call. The ends were cut back, 5 bases at V and 8 bases at J, with 10 bases in the middle. The CDR3 extends over 12 amino acids. Germline loops: CDR1 SEHNR, CDR2 FQNEAQ (reference sequence). CDR3 DNA sequence: TGTGCCAGCAGCCAAAACAGCTATGAGCAGTTCTTC. Encoded protein: CASSQNSYEQFF. The variable domain in full, completed from reference TRBV7-9 and TRBJ2-1, reads DTGVSQNPRHKITKRGQNVTFRCDPISEHNRLYWYRQTLGQGPEFLTYFQNEAQLEKSRLLSDRFSAERPKGSFSTLEIQRTEQGDSAMYLCASSQNSYEQFFGPGTRLTVL.

The chain is built from TRBV6-6 and TRBJ2-2, with D tentatively TRBD2 (6 bases). CDR1 and CDR2 from the germline V gene are MNHNY and SVGAGI (reference sequence). CDR3 length: 14 residues. Trimming pared 6 bases from V and 5 bases from J, leaving 13 bases between. Written as DNA, the CDR3 is TGTGCCAGCAGGACGGAGGGGTGGACCGGGGAGCTGTTTTTT. This gives the protein CASRTEGWTGELFF.

This clone was counted a single time. The chain uses TRBV5-4 and TRBJ2-7; TRBD1 agrees at 7 bases. Germline V gene data show CDR1 as SGHNT and CDR2 as YYREEE (reference sequence). This CDR3 is built from 15 residues. V was clipped by 4 bases and J by 6 bases; unmatched bases: 13. This CDR3 is CASSPDRRSTFEQYF. The CDR3 DNA reads as TGTGCCAGCAGCCCGGACAGGCGGAGTACGTTCGAGCAGTACTTC.

V gene TRBV11-2 combines with J gene TRBJ1-5, with 7 bases aligning to TRBD1. V was pared by 2 bases and J by 2 bases, with 3 bases of the junction left unmatched. The CDR3 sequence is 15 residues long. From germline, CDR1 is SGHAT and CDR2 FQNNGV. The CDR3, as DNA: TGTGCCAGCAGCTTAACAACAGGGGGCAATCAGCCCCAGCATTTT. It is translated as CASSLTTGGNQPQHF.

The V gene is TRBV7-8, the J gene TRBJ2-1, with 10 bases aligning to TRBD1. The CDR3 runs 18 residues. Germline CDR1 and CDR2: SGHVS and FQNEAQ. J lost 5 bases, V lost 0 bases, and 10 bases had no gene match. The CDR3, as DNA: TGTGCCAGCAGCTTAGCCCGCCCGGGACAGGGGATTAACAATGAGCAGTTCTTC. Amino acid sequence: CASSLARPGQGINNEQFF.